This T cell receptor beta chain was captured by sequencing in a study of identical twins. CDR3 length: 14 residues. Germline V gene data show CDR1 as LNHNV and CDR2 as YYDKDF (reference sequence). With 8 bases clipped from V and 5 bases from J, the junction kept 8 bases outside the gene matches. This clonotype has a handful of counts. Its antigen is undetermined. A template switching step contributed a universal primer site, while unique molecular identifiers were present in the cDNA. TCRdb recomputed calls from the 5' RACE reads with MiXCR, one row per CDR3 protein. The sample has about 240,000 distinct CDR3 sequences, 7.5% seen once; the top ten hold around 5.4%. Study conclusions and caveats: The study drew conclusions from cross-sectional statistical analysis, not from following the same donors.

These records were also assigned to another study, of yellow fever vaccine responses in identical twins. From that study: Vaccine-induced T cell responses in twins were reportedly observed to appear partly convergent, partly personalized.

Sequencing was carried out using CD8+ T cells sorted from blood. The receptor comes from a woman younger than 35 in good health. This chain joins TRBV15 and TRBJ1-4; 7 bases agree with TRBD1. CDR3 sequence (DNA): TGTGCCACCTCGATAGACAGGGAGAATGAAAAACTGTTTTTT. It codes for CATSIDRENEKLFF.